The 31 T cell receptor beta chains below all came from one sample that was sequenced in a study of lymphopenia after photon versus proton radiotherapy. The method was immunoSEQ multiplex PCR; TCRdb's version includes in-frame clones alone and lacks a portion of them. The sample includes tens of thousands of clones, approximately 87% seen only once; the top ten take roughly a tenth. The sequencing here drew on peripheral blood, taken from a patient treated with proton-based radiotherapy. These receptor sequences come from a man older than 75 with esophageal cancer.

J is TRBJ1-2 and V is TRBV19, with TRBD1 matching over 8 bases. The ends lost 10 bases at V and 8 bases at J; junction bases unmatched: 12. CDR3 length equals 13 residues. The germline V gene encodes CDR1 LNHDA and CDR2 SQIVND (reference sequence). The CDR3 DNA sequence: TGTGCCACCAGAGGACAGGGCGGAAGGGGCTACACCTTC. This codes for CATRGQGGRGYTF.

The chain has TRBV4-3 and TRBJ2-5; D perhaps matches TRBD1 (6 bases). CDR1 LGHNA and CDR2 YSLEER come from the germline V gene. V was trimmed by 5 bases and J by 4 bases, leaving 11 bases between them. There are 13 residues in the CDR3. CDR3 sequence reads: CASSNRVGETQYF. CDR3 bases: TGCGCCAGCAGCAACAGGGTGGGAGAGACCCAGTACTTC.

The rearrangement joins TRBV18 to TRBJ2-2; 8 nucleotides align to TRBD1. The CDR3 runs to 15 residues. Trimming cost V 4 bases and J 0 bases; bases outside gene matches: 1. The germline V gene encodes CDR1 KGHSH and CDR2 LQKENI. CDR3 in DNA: TGTGCCAGCTCACTGGACAGGGCGAACACCGGGGAGCTGTTTTTT. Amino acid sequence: CASSLDRANTGELFF.

The CDR3 spells CASRPGTAYGYTF. Written as DNA, the CDR3 is TGTGCCAGCCGCCCCGGGACAGCCTATGGCTACACCTTC. V and J are TRBV6-1 and TRBJ1-2; 7 nucleotides agree with TRBD1. Germline CDR1 MNHNS, CDR2 SASEGT. V lost 8 bases, J lost 4 bases, and 7 bases stayed unmatched. The CDR3 has 13 residues.

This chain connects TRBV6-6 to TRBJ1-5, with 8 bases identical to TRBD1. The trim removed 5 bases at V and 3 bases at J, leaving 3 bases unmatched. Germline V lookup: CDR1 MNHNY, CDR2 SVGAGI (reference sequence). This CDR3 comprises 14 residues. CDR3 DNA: TGTGCCAGCAGTCGACAGGGGCACAATCAGCCCCAGCATTTT. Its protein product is CASSRQGHNQPQHF.

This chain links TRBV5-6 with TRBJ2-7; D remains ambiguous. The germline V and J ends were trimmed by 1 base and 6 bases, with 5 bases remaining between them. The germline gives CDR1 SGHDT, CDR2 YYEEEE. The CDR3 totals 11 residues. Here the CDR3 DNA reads TGTGCCAGCAGCTTGACGTCCGAGCAGTACTTC. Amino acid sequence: CASSLTSEQYF.

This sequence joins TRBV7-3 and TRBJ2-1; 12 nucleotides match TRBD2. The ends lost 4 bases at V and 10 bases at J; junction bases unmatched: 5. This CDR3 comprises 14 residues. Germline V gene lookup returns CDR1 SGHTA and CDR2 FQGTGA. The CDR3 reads CASSSRLAGAEQFF. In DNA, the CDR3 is TGTGCCAGCAGCTCAAGACTAGCGGGGGCCGAGCAGTTCTTC.

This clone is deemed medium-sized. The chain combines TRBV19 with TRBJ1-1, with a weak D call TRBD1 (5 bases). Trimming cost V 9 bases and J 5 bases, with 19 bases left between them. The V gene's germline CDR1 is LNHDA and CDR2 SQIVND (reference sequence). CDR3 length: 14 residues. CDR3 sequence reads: CASRDPEGSTEAFF. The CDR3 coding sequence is TGTGCCAGCCGGGACCCAGAGGGTAGTACTGAAGCTTTCTTT.

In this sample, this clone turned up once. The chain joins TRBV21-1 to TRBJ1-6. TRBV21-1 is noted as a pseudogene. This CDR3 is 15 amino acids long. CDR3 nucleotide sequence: TGTGCCAGCAGCGACCAGGGAGTTAGTAATTCACCCCTCCACTTT. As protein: CASSDQGVSNSPLHF.

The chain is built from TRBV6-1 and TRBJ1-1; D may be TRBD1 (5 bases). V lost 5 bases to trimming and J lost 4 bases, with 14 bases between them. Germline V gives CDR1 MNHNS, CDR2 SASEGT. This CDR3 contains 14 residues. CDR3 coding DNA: TGTGCCAGCAGTTGGGGCGGGGAGCCCACTGAAGCTTTCTTT. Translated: CASSWGGEPTEAFF.

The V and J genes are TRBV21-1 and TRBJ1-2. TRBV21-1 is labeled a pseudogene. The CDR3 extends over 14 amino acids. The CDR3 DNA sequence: TGTGCCAGCAGGAAACCCCCCCGCATTGGTGGCTACACCTTC. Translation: CASRKPPRIGGYTF.

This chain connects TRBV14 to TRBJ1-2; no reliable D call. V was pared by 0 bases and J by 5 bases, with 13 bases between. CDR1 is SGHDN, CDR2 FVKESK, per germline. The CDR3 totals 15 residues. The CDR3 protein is CASSQDMGQVYGYTF. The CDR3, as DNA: TGTGCCAGCAGCCAAGATATGGGTCAGGTATATGGCTACACCTTC. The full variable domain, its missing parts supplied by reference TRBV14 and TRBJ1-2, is EAGVTQFPSHSVIEKGQTVTLRCDPISGHDNLYWYRRVMGKEIKFLLHFVKESKQDESGMPNNRFLAERTGGTYSTLKVQPAELEDSGVYFCASSQDMGQVYGYTFGSGTRLTVV.

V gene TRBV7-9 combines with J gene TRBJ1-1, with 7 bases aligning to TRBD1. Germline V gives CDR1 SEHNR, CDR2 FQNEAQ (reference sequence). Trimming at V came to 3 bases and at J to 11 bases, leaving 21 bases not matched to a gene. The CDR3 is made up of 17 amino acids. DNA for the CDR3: TGTGCCAGCAGCTTGCTAGGGGACAGCGGACGATGGGGCGAGGCTTTCTTT. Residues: CASSLLGDSGRWGEAFF.

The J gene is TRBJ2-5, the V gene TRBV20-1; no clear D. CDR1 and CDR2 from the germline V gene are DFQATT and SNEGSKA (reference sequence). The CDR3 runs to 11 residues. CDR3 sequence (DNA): TGCACCGGGTCTTACCAAGAGACCCAGTACTTC. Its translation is CTGSYQETQYF.

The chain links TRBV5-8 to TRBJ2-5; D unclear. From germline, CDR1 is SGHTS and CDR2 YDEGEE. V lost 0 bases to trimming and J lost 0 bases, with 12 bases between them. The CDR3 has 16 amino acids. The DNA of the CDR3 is TGTGCCAGCAGCTTGGGAACGGGCGTTGACCAAGAGACCCAGTACTTC. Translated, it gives CASSLGTGVDQETQYF.

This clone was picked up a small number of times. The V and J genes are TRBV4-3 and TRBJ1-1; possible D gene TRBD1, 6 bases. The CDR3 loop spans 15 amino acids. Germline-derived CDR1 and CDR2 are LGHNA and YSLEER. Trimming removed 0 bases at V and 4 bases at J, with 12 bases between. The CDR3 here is CASSQDHAGATEAFF. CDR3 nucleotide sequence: TGCGCCAGCAGCCAAGACCACGCAGGGGCCACTGAAGCTTTCTTT.

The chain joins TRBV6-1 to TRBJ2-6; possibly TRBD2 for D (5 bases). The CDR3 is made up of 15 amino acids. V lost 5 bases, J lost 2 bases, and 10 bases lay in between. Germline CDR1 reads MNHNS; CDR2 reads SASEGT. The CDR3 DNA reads TGTGCCAGCAGTCCCCCCGGGGCTGGGGCCAACGTCCTGACTTTC. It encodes CASSPPGAGANVLTF.

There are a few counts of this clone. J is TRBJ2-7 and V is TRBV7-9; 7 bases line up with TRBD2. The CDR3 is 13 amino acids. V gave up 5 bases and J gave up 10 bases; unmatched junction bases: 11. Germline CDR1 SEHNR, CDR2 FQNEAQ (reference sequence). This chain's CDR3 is CASSPEPGLQQYF. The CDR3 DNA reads TGTGCCAGCAGCCCGGAGCCGGGACTACAACAGTACTTC.

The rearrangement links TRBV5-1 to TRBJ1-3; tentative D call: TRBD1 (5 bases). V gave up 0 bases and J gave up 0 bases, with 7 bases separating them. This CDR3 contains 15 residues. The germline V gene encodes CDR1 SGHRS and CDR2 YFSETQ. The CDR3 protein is CASSLVGDSGNTIYF. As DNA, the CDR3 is TGCGCCAGCAGCTTGGTGGGGGACTCTGGAAACACCATATATTTT.

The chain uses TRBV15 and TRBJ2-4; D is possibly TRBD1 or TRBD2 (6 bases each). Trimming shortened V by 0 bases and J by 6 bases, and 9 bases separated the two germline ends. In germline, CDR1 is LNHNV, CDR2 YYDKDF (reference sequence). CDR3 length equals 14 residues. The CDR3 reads CATSRDRGGNIQYF. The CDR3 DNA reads TGTGCCACCAGCAGAGACAGGGGAGGAAACATTCAGTACTTC.

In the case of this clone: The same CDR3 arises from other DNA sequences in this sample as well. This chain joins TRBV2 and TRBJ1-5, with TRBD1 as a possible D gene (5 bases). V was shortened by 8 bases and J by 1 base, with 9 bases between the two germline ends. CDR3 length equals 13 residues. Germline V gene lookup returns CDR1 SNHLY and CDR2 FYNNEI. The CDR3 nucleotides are TGTGCCAGCCGCCGGGACAGCAATCAGCCCCAGCATTTT. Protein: CASRRDSNQPQHF.

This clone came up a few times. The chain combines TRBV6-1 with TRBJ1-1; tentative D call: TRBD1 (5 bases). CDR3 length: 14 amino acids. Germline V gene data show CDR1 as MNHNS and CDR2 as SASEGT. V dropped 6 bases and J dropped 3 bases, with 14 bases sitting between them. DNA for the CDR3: TGTGCCAGCAGGAGCAGGGTAGAGGACACTGAAGCTTTCTTT. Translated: CASRSRVEDTEAFF.

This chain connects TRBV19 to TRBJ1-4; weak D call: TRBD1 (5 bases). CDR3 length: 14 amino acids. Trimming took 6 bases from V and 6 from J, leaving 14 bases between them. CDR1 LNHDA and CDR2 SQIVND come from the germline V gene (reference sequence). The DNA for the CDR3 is TGTGCCAGTAGCCCGGGAGGGGTTGATGAAAAACTGTTTTTT. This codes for CASSPGGVDEKLFF.

The CDR3 bases are TGTGCCAGCAGCTCTTCTGGGCAATCCTACGAGCAGTACTTC. This translates into CASSSSGQSYEQYF. The chain uses TRBV7-2 and TRBJ2-7; D remains unclear. This CDR3 is 14 amino acids long. Germline-derived CDR1 and CDR2 are SGHTA and FQGNSA. V lost 4 bases, J lost 1 base, and 11 bases lay in between. Filled out from reference TRBV7-2 and TRBJ2-7, the complete variable domain reads GAGVSQSPSNKVTEKGKDVELRCDPISGHTALYWYRQSLGQGLEFLIYFQGNSAPDKSGLPSDRFSAERTGGSVSTLTIQRTQQEDSAVYLCASSSSGQSYEQYFGPGTRLTVT.

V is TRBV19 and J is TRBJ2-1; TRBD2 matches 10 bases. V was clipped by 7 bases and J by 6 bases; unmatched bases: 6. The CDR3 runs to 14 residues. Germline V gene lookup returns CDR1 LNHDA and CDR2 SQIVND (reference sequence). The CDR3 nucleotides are TGTGCCAGTACCACAGCGGGGGGGCGCAATGAGCAGTTCTTC. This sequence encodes CASTTAGGRNEQFF. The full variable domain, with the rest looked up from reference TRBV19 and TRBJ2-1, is DGGITQSPKYLFRKEGQNVTLSCEQNLNHDAMYWYRQDPGQGLRLIYYSQIVNDFQKGDIAEGYSVSREKKESFPLTVTSAQKNPTAFYLCASTTAGGRNEQFFGPGTRLTVL.

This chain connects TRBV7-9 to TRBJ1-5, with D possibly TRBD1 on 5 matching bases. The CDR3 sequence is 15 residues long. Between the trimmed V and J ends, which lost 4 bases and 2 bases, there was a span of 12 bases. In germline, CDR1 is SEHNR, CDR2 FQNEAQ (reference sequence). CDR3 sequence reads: CASSSTEGGNQPQHF. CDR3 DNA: TGTGCCAGCAGCTCGACAGAGGGAGGCAATCAGCCCCAGCATTTT.

As DNA, the CDR3 is TGTGCCATCAGTGCCCCAAACAGGGAGGGTAATAATTCACCCCTCCACTTT. It is translated as CAISAPNREGNNSPLHF. The chain employs TRBV10-3 and TRBJ1-6; weak D call: TRBD1 (6 bases). V was clipped by 4 bases and J by 5 bases, with 18 bases between them. The CDR3 has 17 amino acids. Germline loops: CDR1 ENHRY, CDR2 SYGVKD.

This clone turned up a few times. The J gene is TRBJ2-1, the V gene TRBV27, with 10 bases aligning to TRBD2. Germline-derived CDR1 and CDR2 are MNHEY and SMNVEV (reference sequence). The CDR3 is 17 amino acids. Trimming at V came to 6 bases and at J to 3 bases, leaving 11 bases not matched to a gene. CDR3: CASRPPSGTSVYNEQFF. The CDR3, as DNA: TGTGCCAGCAGACCTCCCTCCGGGACTAGCGTCTACAATGAGCAGTTCTTC.

The chain's CDR3 is CATSPRAGAYEQYF. CDR3 nucleotides: TGTGCCACCAGCCCTCGGGCAGGGGCCTACGAGCAGTACTTC. The rearrangement joins TRBV15 to TRBJ2-7, with D possibly TRBD1 on 6 matching bases. Trimming left V 5 bases short and J 2 bases short, with 13 bases between. Germline V gene lookup returns CDR1 LNHNV and CDR2 YYDKDF (reference sequence). The CDR3 runs 14 residues.

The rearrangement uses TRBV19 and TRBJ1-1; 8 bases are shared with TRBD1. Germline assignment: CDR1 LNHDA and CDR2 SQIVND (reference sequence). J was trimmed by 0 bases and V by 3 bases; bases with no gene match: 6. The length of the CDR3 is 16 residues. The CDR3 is CASSIYAGGMNTEAFF. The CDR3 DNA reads TGTGCCAGTAGTATTTATGCAGGGGGCATGAACACTGAAGCTTTCTTT.

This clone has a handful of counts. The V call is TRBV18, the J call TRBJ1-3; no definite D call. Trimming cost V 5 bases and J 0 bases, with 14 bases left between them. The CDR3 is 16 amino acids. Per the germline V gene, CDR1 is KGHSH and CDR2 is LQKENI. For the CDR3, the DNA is TGTGCCAGCTCATTCTCAGACGCCCGCTCTGGAAACACCATATATTTT. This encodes CASSFSDARSGNTIYF. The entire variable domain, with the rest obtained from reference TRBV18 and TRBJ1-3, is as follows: NAGVMQNPRHLVRRRGQEARLRCSPMKGHSHVYWYRQLPEEGLKFMVYLQKENIIDESGMPKERFSAEFPKEGPSILRIQQVVRGDSAAYFCASSFSDARSGNTIYFGEGSWLTVV.